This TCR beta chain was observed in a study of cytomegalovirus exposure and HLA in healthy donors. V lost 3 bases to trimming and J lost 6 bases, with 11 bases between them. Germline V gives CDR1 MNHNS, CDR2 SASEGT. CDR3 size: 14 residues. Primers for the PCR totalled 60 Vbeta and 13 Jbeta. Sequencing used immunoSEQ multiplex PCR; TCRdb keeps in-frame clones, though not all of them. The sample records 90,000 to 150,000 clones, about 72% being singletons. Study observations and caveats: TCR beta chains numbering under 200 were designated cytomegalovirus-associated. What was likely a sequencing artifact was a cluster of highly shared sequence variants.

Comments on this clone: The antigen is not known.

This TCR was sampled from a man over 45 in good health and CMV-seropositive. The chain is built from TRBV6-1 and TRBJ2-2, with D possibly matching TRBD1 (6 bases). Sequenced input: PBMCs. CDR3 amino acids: CASSDNRVAGELFF. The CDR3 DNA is TGTGCCAGCAGTGACAACAGGGTGGCCGGGGAGCTGTTTTTT.